Listed here are 30 T cell receptor beta chains from one sample, sequenced in a study of blood T cell repertoires in COVID-19 (dated by TCRdb to 2018 to 2020). Library creation used the immunoSEQ multiplex PCR assay. As stored in TCRdb, this immuneACCESS dataset retains in-frame rearrangements with V and J assigned. A fraction of the clones does not appear; measured against another copy, unresolved V genes explain less than half of the discrepancy, and the remainder lacks a known reason. Present in this sample are approximately 30,000 clones, roughly 90% of which were seen just once. About 0.55% of the sample rests with the top ten. The sequenced sample consisted of peripheral blood. All receptors derive from a middle-aged woman with active or convalescent COVID-19.

The V call is TRBV6-2 or TRBV6-3, the J call TRBJ2-7, with 7 bases identical to TRBD1. Germline CDR1 MNHEY, CDR2 SVGEGT. This CDR3 is built from 17 residues. J lost 1 base, V lost 6 bases, and 15 bases had no gene match. CDR3 region: CASSRTTGKEWSYEQYF. CDR3 coding DNA: TGTGCCAGCAGCCGTACGACAGGGAAGGAATGGTCCTACGAGCAGTACTTC.

V and J are TRBV19 and TRBJ1-2; D perhaps matches TRBD1 (6 bases). Trimming stripped 4 bases from V and 6 bases from J, with 15 bases between. The germline gives CDR1 LNHDA, CDR2 SQIVND (reference sequence). CDR3 length: 14 amino acids. The DNA for the CDR3 is TGTGCCAGTAGTAATAGGGACAAGGGGGATGGCTACACCTTC. This encodes CASSNRDKGDGYTF.

J is TRBJ2-7 and V is TRBV5-1; TRBD1 matches at 9 bases. CDR3 length equals 14 residues. J gave up 4 bases and V 2 bases, and 4 bases lay outside the gene matches. From germline, CDR1 is SGHRS and CDR2 YFSETQ. The DNA for the CDR3 is TGCGCCAGCAGCTTTGGACAGGGGTCGTACGAGCAGTACTTC. Protein product: CASSFGQGSYEQYF.

The chain employs TRBV7-3 and TRBJ1-2; D uncertain. V lost 0 bases and J 6 bases, leaving 5 bases between the germline ends. The germline V gene has CDR1 SGHTA and CDR2 FQGTGA. The CDR3 contains 12 residues. CDR3 nucleotide sequence: TGTGCCAGCAGCTTAACCGGTGATGGCTACACCTTC. This codes for CASSLTGDGYTF. The full variable domain, in which reference TRBV7-3 and TRBJ1-2 provide the parts outside the CDR3, is GAGVSQTPSNKVTEKGKYVELRCDPISGHTALYWYRQSLGQGPEFLIYFQGTGAADDSGLPNDRFFAVRPEGSVSTLKIQRTERGDSAVYLCASSLTGDGYTFGSGTRLTVV.

The V gene is TRBV5-1, the J gene TRBJ1-3, with 9 positions matching TRBD1. The CDR3 length is 20 residues. Trimming removed 1 base from V and 2 bases from J; junction bases left unmatched: 16. CDR1 SGHRS and CDR2 YFSETQ come from the germline V gene. The CDR3 is CASSLWGTGLVWGTGNTIYF. The CDR3 nucleotides are TGCGCCAGCAGCTTGTGGGGGACAGGGCTGGTTTGGGGCACTGGAAACACCATATATTTT.

The chain uses TRBV7-9 and TRBJ2-1; 11 bases line up with TRBD2. Trimming at V came to 5 bases and at J to 9 bases, leaving 9 bases not matched to a gene. The CDR3 is 15 residues long. The germline gives CDR1 SEHNR, CDR2 FQNEAQ (reference sequence). CDR3 in amino acids: CASSLGLADLGEQFF. DNA of the CDR3: TGTGCCAGCAGCCTGGGACTAGCGGACCTCGGTGAGCAGTTCTTC.

The CDR3 is CASSLGQVNTEAFF. DNA of the CDR3: TGTGCCAGCAGCTTAGGGCAGGTCAACACTGAAGCTTTCTTT. The chain couples TRBV7-2 to TRBJ1-1; the D is unclear. The germline CDR1 and CDR2 sequences are SGHTA and FQGNSA. This CDR3 spans 14 amino acids. With 1 base removed from V and 2 bases from J, the gap between germline ends came to 8 bases.

The chain carries TRBV7-8 and TRBJ1-1; TRBD1 aligns across 8 bases. Germline lookup yields CDR1 SGHVS and CDR2 FQNEAQ. J was trimmed by 11 bases and V by 2 bases; bases with no gene match: 4. The CDR3 covers 12 residues. CDR3 sequence: CASSLQGARAFF. The CDR3 DNA is TGTGCCAGCAGCTTACAGGGGGCCAGGGCTTTCTTT.

The chain uses TRBV12-3 or TRBV12-4 and TRBJ1-1, with D tentatively TRBD1 (6 bases). The CDR3 has 11 residues. V shed 7 bases and J shed 7 bases, with 10 bases lying between them. CDR3 bases: TGTGCCAGCATCCAGGGGATTGAAGCTTTCTTT. This codes for CASIQGIEAFF.

V gene TRBV19 combines with J gene TRBJ2-3, with 9 bases identical to TRBD1. The CDR3 spans 14 residues. Germline V CDR1 and CDR2: LNHDA, SQIVND (reference sequence). The V and J ends lost 8 bases and 3 bases, in that order; junction bases with no gene match: 6. The CDR3 here is CASDTGGRTDTQYF. In nucleotides, the CDR3 is TGTGCCAGTGATACAGGGGGCCGGACAGATACGCAGTATTTT.

This chain joins TRBV5-5 and TRBJ2-1, with a weak D call TRBD1 (7 bases). Germline values: CDR1 SGHKS, CDR2 YYEKEE (reference sequence). The V end was cut by 6 bases, the J end by 0 bases, with 16 bases between. CDR3 length equals 16 residues. CDR3 nucleotide sequence: TGTGCCAGCACAGGGGGAGGAGGGAGCTCCTACAATGAGCAGTTCTTC. Translated, it gives CASTGGGGSSYNEQFF.

The J gene is TRBJ1-1, the V gene TRBV5-4; 9 nucleotides match TRBD1. V trimming: 2 bases; J trimming: 10 bases; junction bases outside the gene matches: 9. This CDR3 has 14 residues. Germline CDR1 SGHNT, CDR2 YYREEE (reference sequence). The CDR3, as DNA: TGTGCCAGCAGCTTTCCGGGACAGGGCCCAGGAGCTTTCTTT. This translates into CASSFPGQGPGAFF.

The chain has TRBV7-3 and TRBJ2-1, with TRBD2 matching 8 bases. V lost 2 bases to trimming and J lost 8 bases; unmatched junction nucleotides: 5. Germline lookup yields CDR1 SGHTA and CDR2 FQGTGA. There are 14 residues in the CDR3. As DNA, the CDR3 is TGTGCCAGCAGCTTAGCCGGGAGGGGTGATGAGCAGTTCTTC. Translation: CASSLAGRGDEQFF.

The rearrangement uses TRBV12-3 or TRBV12-4 and TRBJ2-7, with a possible D match to TRBD1 (6 bases). Deletions cut 8 bases from V and 3 bases from J, with 8 bases between. There are 11 residues in the CDR3. Here the CDR3 reads CASGGYYEQYF. CDR3 nucleotide sequence: TGTGCCAGCGGGGGCTACTACGAGCAGTACTTC.

This chain joins TRBV6-4 and TRBJ1-4; D might be TRBD1 (6 bases). The CDR3 loop spans 16 amino acids. Germline CDR1 reads MRHNA; CDR2 reads SNTAGT. Trimming stripped 4 bases from V and 0 bases from J, with 12 bases between. CDR3 loop: CASSVDSAATNEKLFF. CDR3 nucleotides: TGTGCCAGCAGTGTGGACAGCGCCGCAACTAATGAAAAACTGTTTTTT.

The chain is built from TRBV4-3 and TRBJ1-2; the D gene is possibly TRBD1 (6 bases). Germline V gene data show CDR1 as LGHNA and CDR2 as YSLEER. V was trimmed by 0 bases and J by 0 bases, leaving 11 bases between them. The CDR3 extends over 16 amino acids. This chain's CDR3 is CASSQDRAGANYGYTF. The CDR3, as DNA: TGCGCCAGCAGCCAAGATCGGGCAGGGGCTAACTATGGCTACACCTTC.

The rearrangement uses TRBV4-3 and TRBJ2-7, with TRBD2 matching over 7 bases. The germline V gene encodes CDR1 LGHNA and CDR2 YSLEER. J lost 4 bases, V lost 0 bases, and 9 bases had no gene match. The CDR3 contains 16 residues. The CDR3 DNA reads as TGCGCCAGCAGCCAAGAACGTTCGGGACTAATTTACGAGCAGTACTTC. It yields the protein CASSQERSGLIYEQYF.

The V call is TRBV5-1, the J call TRBJ1-1, with a possible D match to TRBD1 (5 bases). The V end was cut by 1 base, the J end by 2 bases, with 6 bases between. CDR1 and CDR2 from the germline V gene are SGHRS and YFSETQ. The CDR3 covers 13 residues. CDR3 loop: CASSLRGNTEAFF. CDR3 coding DNA: TGCGCCAGCAGCTTGAGGGGAAACACTGAAGCTTTCTTT.

The chain carries TRBV19 and TRBJ2-2; possibly TRBD1 for D (7 bases). This CDR3 region has 16 residues. Germline V gene lookup returns CDR1 LNHDA and CDR2 SQIVND (reference sequence). V dropped 3 bases and J dropped 0 bases, with 11 bases sitting between them. The CDR3 reads CASSIAGTANTGELFF. The CDR3 DNA reads TGTGCCAGTAGTATTGCGGGGACAGCGAACACCGGGGAGCTGTTTTTT.

This chain links TRBV19 with TRBJ2-3, with 12 bases matching TRBD2. Germline values: CDR1 LNHDA, CDR2 SQIVND (reference sequence). Trimming at V came to 4 bases and at J to 4 bases, leaving 6 bases not matched to a gene. The CDR3 runs 16 residues. Written as DNA, the CDR3 is TGTGCCAGTAGTAAACGACTAGCGGGAGTCGCAGATACGCAGTATTTT. Amino acids: CASSKRLAGVADTQYF.

This chain connects TRBV27 to TRBJ2-7; 9 bases map to TRBD1. CDR1 and CDR2 from the germline V gene are MNHEY and SMNVEV (reference sequence). V dropped 5 bases and J dropped 0; count of bases not matched to a gene: 8. CDR3 size: 16 residues. The CDR3 sequence is CASSQFPGQGSYEQYF. CDR3 DNA sequence: TGTGCCAGCAGTCAATTCCCGGGACAGGGCTCCTACGAGCAGTACTTC.

The genes are TRBV6-2 or TRBV6-3 and TRBJ2-6; no clear D. The CDR3 runs 18 residues. V lost 5 bases and J lost 0, with 17 bases in between. From germline, CDR1 is MNHEY and CDR2 SVGEGT. The DNA for the CDR3 is TGTGCCAGCAGTCCACCCGCCGCTAGGAGCTCTGGGGCCAACGTCCTGACTTTC. Amino acids: CASSPPAARSSGANVLTF.

The chain has TRBV5-1 and TRBJ2-7; weak D call: TRBD1 (6 bases). The CDR3 totals 14 residues. CDR1 and CDR2 (germline): SGHRS, YFSETQ. The ends were cut back, 4 bases at V and 5 bases at J, with 16 bases in the middle. CDR3 loop: CASSPGVGAHEQYF. CDR3 coding DNA: TGCGCCAGCAGCCCCGGTGTGGGGGCCCACGAGCAGTACTTC.

The chain links TRBV28 to TRBJ1-5, with D unresolved. This CDR3 region has 15 residues. CDR1 and CDR2 from the germline V gene are MDHEN and SYDVKM. V was pared by 3 bases and J by 0 bases, with 9 bases between. The CDR3 region is CASSLGHGSNQPQHF. DNA for the CDR3: TGTGCCAGCAGTTTGGGCCATGGTAGCAATCAGCCCCAGCATTTT.

This clone was seen a few times. V gene TRBV23-1 combines with J gene TRBJ1-2; D gene ambiguous. TRBV23-1 is designated an ORF whose function remains uncertain. V was pared by 4 bases and J by 13 bases, with 13 bases between. This CDR3 is 11 amino acids long. CDR3 sequence (DNA): TGCGCCAGCAGTCCGGACGGAGGTCGCACCTTC. Translation gives CASSPDGGRTF.

This chain uses TRBV7-8 with TRBJ2-3, with 10 bases that match TRBD2. From germline, CDR1 is SGHVS and CDR2 FQNEAQ. V was clipped by 1 base and J by 3 bases; unmatched bases: 4. This CDR3 has 16 residues. CDR3 protein: CASSLELAGGTDTQYF. DNA of the CDR3: TGTGCCAGCAGCTTAGAGTTAGCGGGAGGTACAGATACGCAGTATTTT.

This clone was found a few times. The rearrangement joins TRBV7-9 to TRBJ2-3, with 7 bases lining up with TRBD2. Germline V lookup: CDR1 SEHNR, CDR2 FQNEAQ (reference sequence). Germline trimming cut 5 bases from V and 0 bases from J; bases unmatched to any gene: 8. The CDR3 spans 16 residues. The CDR3: CASSPPSGVSTDTQYF. The CDR3 region has the DNA TGTGCCAGCAGCCCCCCAAGCGGGGTAAGCACAGATACGCAGTATTTT. The whole variable domain, filled in from reference TRBV7-9 and TRBJ2-3, reads DTGVSQNPRHKITKRGQNVTFRCDPISEHNRLYWYRQTLGQGPEFLTYFQNEAQLEKSRLLSDRFSAERPKGSFSTLEIQRTEQGDSAMYLCASSPPSGVSTDTQYFGPGTRLTVL.

This sequence joins TRBV18 and TRBJ2-5, with D unclear. There are 17 residues in the CDR3. The germline V and J ends were trimmed by 1 base and 5 bases, with 20 bases remaining between them. Per germline, CDR1 KGHSH and CDR2 LQKENI. The DNA for the CDR3 is TGTGCCAGCTCACCACTTACCCAAGGCCAGCGAAAGGAGACCCAGTACTTC. Amino acids: CASSPLTQGQRKETQYF.

The rearrangement uses TRBV9 and TRBJ2-5; 7 nucleotides match TRBD2. This CDR3 has 15 residues. Germline V gene lookup returns CDR1 SGDLS and CDR2 YYNGEE. Trimming cost V 4 bases and J 2 bases; bases outside gene matches: 8. This CDR3 reads CASSLGPGGQETQYF. The CDR3 DNA sequence: TGTGCCAGCAGCCTAGGCCCGGGGGGACAAGAGACCCAGTACTTC.

The gene calls are TRBV5-1 and TRBJ2-5; 11 bases match TRBD1. This CDR3 contains 16 residues. The ends lost 4 bases at V and 1 base at J; junction bases unmatched: 6. Germline V lookup: CDR1 SGHRS, CDR2 YFSETQ. CDR3 in DNA: TGCGCCAGCAGCCTCCAGGGGACAGGGGGCCAAGAGACCCAGTACTTC. Translating it yields CASSLQGTGGQETQYF.